This T cell receptor (beta chain) appears in the sequencing data of a study of blood T cells in healthy people across ages. It was with a sample-barcoded 5' primer and a J-beta primer mix that a second PCR of roughly 7 to 11 cycles was run. TCRdb processed the 5' RACE reads anew with MiXCR; each CDR3 protein has one entry. The sample includes over 550,000 distinct CDR3 sequences, approximately 30% seen only once; the top ten take about 15%. This clonotype was seen repeatedly, ten times or more. This TCR derives from a woman older than 75 in good health. Source material: blood.

CDR3 bases: TGCGCCAGCAGCCCAAGACCCCCCGGGACAGGGCTTTCCTACGAGCAGTACTTC. Amino acids: CASSPRPPGTGLSYEQYF. The chain carries TRBV5-1 and TRBJ2-7; 9 nucleotides agree with TRBD1. The CDR3 consists of 18 residues. With V trimmed by 4 bases and J by 1 base, 15 bases remained unmatched. Germline CDR1 SGHRS, CDR2 YFSETQ.